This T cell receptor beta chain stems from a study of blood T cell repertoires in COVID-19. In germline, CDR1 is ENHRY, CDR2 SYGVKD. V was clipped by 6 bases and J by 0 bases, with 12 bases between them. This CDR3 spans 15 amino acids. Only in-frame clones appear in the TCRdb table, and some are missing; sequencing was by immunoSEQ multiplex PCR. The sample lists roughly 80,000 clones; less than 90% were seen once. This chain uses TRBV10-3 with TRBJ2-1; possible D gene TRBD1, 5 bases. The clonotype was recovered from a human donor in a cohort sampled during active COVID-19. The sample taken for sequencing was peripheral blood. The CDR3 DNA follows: TGTGCCATCAGAGGGGATACGAGCTCCTACAATGAGCAGTTCTTC. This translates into CAIRGDTSSYNEQFF.